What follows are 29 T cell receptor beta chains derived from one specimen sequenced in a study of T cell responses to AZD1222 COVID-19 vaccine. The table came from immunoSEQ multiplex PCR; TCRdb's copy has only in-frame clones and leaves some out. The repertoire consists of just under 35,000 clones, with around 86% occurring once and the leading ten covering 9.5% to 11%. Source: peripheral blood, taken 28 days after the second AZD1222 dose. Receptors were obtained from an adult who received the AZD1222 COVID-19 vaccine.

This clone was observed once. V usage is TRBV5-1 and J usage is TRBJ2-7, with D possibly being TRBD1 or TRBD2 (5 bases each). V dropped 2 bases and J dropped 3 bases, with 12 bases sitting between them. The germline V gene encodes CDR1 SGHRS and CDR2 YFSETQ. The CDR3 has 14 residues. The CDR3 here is CASSLRGAGYEQYF. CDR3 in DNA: TGCGCCAGCAGCTTACGGGGCGCGGGCTACGAGCAGTACTTC.

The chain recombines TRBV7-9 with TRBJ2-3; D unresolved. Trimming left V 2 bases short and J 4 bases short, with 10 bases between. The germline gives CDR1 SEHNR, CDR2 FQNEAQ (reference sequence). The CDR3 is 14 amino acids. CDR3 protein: CASSLLIWSDTQYF. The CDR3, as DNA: TGTGCCAGCAGCTTACTTATTTGGTCAGATACGCAGTATTTT.

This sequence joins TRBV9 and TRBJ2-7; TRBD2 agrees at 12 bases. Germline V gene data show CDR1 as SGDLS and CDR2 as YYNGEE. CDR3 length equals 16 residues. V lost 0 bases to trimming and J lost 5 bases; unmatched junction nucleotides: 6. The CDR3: CASSVAPRLAGDEQYF. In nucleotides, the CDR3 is TGTGCCAGCAGCGTAGCTCCCCGACTAGCGGGAGACGAGCAGTACTTC.

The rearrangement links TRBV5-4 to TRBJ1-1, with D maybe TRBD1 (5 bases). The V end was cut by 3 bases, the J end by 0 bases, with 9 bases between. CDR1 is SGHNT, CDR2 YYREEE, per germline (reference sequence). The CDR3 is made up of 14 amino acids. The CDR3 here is CASSWGTLNTEAFF. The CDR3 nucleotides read TGTGCCAGCAGCTGGGGGACGCTGAACACTGAAGCTTTCTTT.

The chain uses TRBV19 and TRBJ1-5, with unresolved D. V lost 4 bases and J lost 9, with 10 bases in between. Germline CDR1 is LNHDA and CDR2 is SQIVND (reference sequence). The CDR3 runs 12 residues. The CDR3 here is CASSSGGRPQHF. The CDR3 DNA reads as TGTGCCAGTAGTAGTGGTGGCCGGCCCCAGCATTTT.

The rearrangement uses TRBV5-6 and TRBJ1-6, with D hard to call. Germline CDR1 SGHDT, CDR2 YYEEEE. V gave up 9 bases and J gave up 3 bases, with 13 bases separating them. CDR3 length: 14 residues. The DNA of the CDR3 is TGTGCCACATCCCCAGAGGGCTATAATTCACCCCTCCACTTT. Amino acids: CATSPEGYNSPLHF.

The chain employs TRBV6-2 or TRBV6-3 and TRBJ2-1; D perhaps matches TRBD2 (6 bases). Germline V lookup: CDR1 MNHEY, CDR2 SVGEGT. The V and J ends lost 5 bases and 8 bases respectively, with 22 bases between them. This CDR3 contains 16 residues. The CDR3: CASSPFGRGMGDEQFF. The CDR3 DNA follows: TGTGCCAGCAGTCCCTTCGGTCGCGGGATGGGGGATGAGCAGTTCTTC.

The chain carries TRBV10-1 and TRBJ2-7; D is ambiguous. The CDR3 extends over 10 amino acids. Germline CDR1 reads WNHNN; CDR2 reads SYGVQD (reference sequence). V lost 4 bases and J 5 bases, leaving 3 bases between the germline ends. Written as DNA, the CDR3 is TGCGCCAGCAGTGCCCACGAGCAGTACTTC. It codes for CASSAHEQYF.

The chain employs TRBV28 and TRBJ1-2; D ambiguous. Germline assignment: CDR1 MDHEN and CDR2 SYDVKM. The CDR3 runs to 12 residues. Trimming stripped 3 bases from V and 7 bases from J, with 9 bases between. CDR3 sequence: CASSLTLSGYTF. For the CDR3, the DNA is TGTGCCAGCAGTTTGACCTTATCTGGCTACACCTTC.

CDR3 bases: TGTGCCATCAGTGCCGGACTAGCGGGAGGGGGTGAGCAGTACTTC. Translated: CAISAGLAGGGEQYF. V and J are TRBV10-3 and TRBJ2-7; 15 bases line up with TRBD2. Germline V CDR1 and CDR2: ENHRY, SYGVKD. V dropped 4 bases and J dropped 7; count of bases not matched to a gene: 5. The CDR3 loop spans 15 amino acids.

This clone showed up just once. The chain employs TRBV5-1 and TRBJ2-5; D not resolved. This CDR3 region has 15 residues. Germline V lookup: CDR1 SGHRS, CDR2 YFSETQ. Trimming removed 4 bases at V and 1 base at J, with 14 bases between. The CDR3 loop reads CASSPGLSSQETQYF. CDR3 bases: TGCGCCAGCAGCCCCGGCCTTTCTAGCCAAGAGACCCAGTACTTC.

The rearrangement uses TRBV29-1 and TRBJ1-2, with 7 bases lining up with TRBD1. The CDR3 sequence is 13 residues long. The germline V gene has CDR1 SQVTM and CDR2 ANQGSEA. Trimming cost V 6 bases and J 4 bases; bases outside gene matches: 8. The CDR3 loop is CSVATGQGYGYTF. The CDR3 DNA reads TGCAGCGTCGCGACAGGGCAAGGCTATGGCTACACCTTC.

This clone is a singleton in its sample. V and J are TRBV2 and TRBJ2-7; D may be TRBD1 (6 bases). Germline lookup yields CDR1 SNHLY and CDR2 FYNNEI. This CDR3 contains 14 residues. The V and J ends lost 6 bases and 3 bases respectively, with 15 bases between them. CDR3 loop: CASRRPGAIYEQYF. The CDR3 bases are TGTGCCAGCAGGAGGCCAGGGGCTATCTACGAGCAGTACTTC. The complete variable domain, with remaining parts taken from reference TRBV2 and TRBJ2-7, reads EPEVTQTPSHQVTQMGQEVILRCVPISNHLYFYWYRQILGQKVEFLVSFYNNEISEKSEIFDDQFSVERPDGSNFTLKIRSTKLEDSAMYFCASRRPGAIYEQYFGPGTRLTVT.

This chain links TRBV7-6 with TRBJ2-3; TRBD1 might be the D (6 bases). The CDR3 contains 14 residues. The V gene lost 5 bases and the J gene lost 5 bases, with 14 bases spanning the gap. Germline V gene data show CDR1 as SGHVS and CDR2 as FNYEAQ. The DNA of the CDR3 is TGTGCCAGCAGCCCTGGAGAGGACAGAGATACGCAGTATTTT. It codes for CASSPGEDRDTQYF.

In DNA, the CDR3 is TGTGCCAGCAGCTTCCCAGGGGGTACGCAAGCTTTCTTT. This encodes CASSFPGGTQAFF. This rearrangement joins TRBV5-5 to TRBJ1-1, with 7 bases lining up with TRBD1. The germline gives CDR1 SGHKS, CDR2 YYEKEE (reference sequence). V dropped 2 bases and J dropped 9; count of bases not matched to a gene: 7. This CDR3 spans 13 amino acids.

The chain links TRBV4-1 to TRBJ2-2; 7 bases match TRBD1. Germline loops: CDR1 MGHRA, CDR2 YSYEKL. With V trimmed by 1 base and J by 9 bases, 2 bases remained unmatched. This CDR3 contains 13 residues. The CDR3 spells CASSQARGRELFF. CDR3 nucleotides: TGCGCCAGCAGCCAAGCCAGGGGGAGGGAGCTGTTTTTT.

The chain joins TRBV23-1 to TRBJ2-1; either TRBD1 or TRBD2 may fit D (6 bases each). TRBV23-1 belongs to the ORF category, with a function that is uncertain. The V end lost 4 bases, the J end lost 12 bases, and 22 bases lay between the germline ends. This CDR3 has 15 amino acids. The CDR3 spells CASSPLPGAPGGQFF. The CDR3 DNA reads TGCGCCAGCAGTCCGTTACCGGGGGCCCCTGGGGGGCAGTTCTTC.

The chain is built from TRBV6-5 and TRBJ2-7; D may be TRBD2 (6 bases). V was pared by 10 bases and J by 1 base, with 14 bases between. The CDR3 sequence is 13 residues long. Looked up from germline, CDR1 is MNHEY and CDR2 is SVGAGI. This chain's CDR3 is CATLEGYSYEQYF. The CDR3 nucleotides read TGTGCCACCTTGGAGGGTTATTCCTACGAGCAGTACTTC.

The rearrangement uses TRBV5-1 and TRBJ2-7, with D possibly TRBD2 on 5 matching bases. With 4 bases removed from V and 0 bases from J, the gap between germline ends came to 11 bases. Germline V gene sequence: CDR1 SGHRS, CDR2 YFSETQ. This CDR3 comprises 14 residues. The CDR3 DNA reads TGCGCCAGCAGCCCGGAGGCGAGCTCCTACGAGCAGTACTTC. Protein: CASSPEASSYEQYF.

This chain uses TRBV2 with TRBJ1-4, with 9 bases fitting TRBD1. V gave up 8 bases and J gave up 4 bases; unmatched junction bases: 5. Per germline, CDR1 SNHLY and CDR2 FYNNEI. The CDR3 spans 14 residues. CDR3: CASGGTGINEKLFF. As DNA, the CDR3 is TGTGCCAGCGGAGGGACAGGGATTAATGAAAAACTGTTTTTT.

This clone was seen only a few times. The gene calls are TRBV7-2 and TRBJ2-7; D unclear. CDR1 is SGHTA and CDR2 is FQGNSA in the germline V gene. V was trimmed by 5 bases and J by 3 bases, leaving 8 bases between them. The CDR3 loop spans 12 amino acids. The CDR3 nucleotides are TGTGCCAGCAGCCCAAACAGCTACGAGCAGTACTTC. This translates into CASSPNSYEQYF.

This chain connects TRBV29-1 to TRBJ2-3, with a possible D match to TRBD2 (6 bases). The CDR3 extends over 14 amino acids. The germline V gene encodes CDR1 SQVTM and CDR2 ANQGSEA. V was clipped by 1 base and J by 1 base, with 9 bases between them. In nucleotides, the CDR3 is TGCAGCGTTGAAGGGGACTTCCGCACAGATACGCAGTATTTT. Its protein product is CSVEGDFRTDTQYF.

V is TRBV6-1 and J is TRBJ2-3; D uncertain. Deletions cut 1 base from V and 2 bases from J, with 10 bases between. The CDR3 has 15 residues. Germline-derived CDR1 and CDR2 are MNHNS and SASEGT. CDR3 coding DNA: TGTGCCAGCAGTGAAGAATACAGCTACACAGATACGCAGTATTTT. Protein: CASSEEYSYTDTQYF.

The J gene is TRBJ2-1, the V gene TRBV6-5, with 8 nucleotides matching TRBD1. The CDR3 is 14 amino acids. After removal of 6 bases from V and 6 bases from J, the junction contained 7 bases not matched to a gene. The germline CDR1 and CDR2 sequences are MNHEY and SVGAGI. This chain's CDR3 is CASRGYTGGNEQFF. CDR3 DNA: TGTGCCAGCAGAGGGTACACAGGGGGCAATGAGCAGTTCTTC.

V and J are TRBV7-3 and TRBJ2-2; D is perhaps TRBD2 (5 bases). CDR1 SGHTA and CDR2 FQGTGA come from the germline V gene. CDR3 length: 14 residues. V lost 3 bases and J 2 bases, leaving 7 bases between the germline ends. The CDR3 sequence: CASSFGVNTGELFF. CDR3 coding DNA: TGTGCCAGCAGCTTCGGGGTTAACACCGGGGAGCTGTTTTTT.

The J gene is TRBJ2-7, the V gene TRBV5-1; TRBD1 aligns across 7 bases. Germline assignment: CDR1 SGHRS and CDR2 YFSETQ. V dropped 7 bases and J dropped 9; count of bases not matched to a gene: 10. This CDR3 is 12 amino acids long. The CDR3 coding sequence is TGCGCCAGCCGACAGGGAGACGGGGTGCAGTACTTC. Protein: CASRQGDGVQYF.

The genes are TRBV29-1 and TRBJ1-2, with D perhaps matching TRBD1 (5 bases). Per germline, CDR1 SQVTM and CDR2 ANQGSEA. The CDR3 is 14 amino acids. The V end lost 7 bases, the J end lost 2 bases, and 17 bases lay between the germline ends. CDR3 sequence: CSGDDSQGNYGYTF. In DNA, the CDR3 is TGCAGCGGTGATGATTCCCAGGGAAACTATGGCTACACCTTC.

CDR3 loop: CASSPPGTPGAEQYF. The CDR3 region has the DNA TGTGCCAGCAGTCCGCCCGGGACCCCCGGAGCCGAGCAGTACTTC. This chain connects TRBV6-5 to TRBJ2-7; D may correspond to TRBD1 or TRBD2 (5 bases each). CDR3 size: 15 residues. Germline CDR1 and CDR2: MNHEY and SVGAGI. Trimming stripped 5 bases from V and 6 bases from J, with 20 bases between.

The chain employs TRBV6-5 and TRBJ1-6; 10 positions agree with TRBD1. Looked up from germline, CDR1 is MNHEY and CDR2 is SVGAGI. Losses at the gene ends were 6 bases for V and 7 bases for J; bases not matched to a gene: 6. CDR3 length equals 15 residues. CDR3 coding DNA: TGTGCCAGCAGGACAGGGGGCGCGGGCAATTCACCCCTCCACTTT. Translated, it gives CASRTGGAGNSPLHF.